This is a list of T cell receptor beta chains from one sample in a study of cytomegalovirus exposure and HLA in healthy donors. The assay was immunoSEQ multiplex PCR, and TCRdb's table has in-frame clones only and misses some. The sample gives 250,000 to 400,000 clones, approximately 85% of which show up once; around 0.88% is in the top ten. Sequences were obtained from PBMCs. The receptor source for this set is a man aged 25 to 45 in good health and CMV-seronegative. CDR3s include the opening cysteine and the closing phenylalanine or tryptophan. The D gene is left open where the match is weak. Some rows have no size entry. The others give once, few or many, or a class for an expanded clone.

d_gene: NA
v_gene: TRBV5-4
j_gene: TRBJ2-2
abundance: NA
CDR3aa: CASSFQGTDTGELFF
CDR3nt: TGTGCCAGCTCCTTTCAGGGAACGGACACCGGGGAGCTGTTTTTT

d_gene: TRBD1
v_gene: TRBV19
j_gene: TRBJ2-7
abundance: NA
CDR3aa: CASSIVGDRFGEQYF
CDR3nt: TGTGCCAGTAGTATAGTCGGGGACAGGTTTGGGGAGCAGTACTTC

d_gene: NA
v_gene: TRBV5-5
j_gene: TRBJ1-4
abundance: NA
CDR3aa: CASSLVGDSPLFF
CDR3nt: TGTGCCAGCAGCTTGGTCGGCGACAGTCCACTGTTTTTT

d_gene: NA
v_gene: TRBV7-9
j_gene: TRBJ1-2
abundance: NA
CDR3aa: CASSPGYGDFYGYTF
CDR3nt: TGTGCCAGCAGCCCCGGCTACGGTGACTTCTATGGCTACACCTTC

d_gene: TRBD1
v_gene: TRBV30
j_gene: TRBJ2-7
abundance: few
CDR3aa: CAWSGDRVYEQYF
CDR3nt: TGTGCCTGGAGTGGGGACAGAGTCTACGAGCAGTACTTC

d_gene: NA
v_gene: TRBV7-9
j_gene: TRBJ1-1
abundance: NA
CDR3aa: CASSSSVGANTEAFF
CDR3nt: TGTGCCAGCAGCTCTTCAGTTGGGGCGAACACTGAAGCTTTCTTT

d_gene: NA
v_gene: TRBV18
j_gene: TRBJ2-4
abundance: NA
CDR3aa: CASSPGRKNIQYF
CDR3nt: TGTGCCAGCTCACCTGGGAGGAAGAACATTCAGTACTTC

d_gene: NA
v_gene: TRBV5-1
j_gene: TRBJ2-7
abundance: NA
CDR3aa: CASSLGAPRVYEQYF
CDR3nt: TGCGCCAGCAGCTTGGGTGCCCCGAGGGTCTACGAGCAGTACTTC

d_gene: NA
v_gene: TRBV2
j_gene: TRBJ1-2
abundance: few
CDR3aa: CASRLTGNGYTF
CDR3nt: TGTGCCAGCAGGCTTACAGGGAATGGCTACACCTTC

d_gene: NA
v_gene: TRBV27
j_gene: TRBJ2-7
abundance: NA
CDR3aa: CASGFKQGRKGEQYF
CDR3nt: TGTGCCAGCGGATTTAAACAGGGCAGGAAGGGTGAGCAGTACTTC

d_gene: TRBD2
v_gene: TRBV5-8
j_gene: TRBJ2-7
abundance: NA
CDR3aa: CASSIGLAGSYEQYF
CDR3nt: TGTGCCAGCAGCATTGGACTAGCGGGCTCCTACGAGCAGTACTTC

d_gene: TRBD1
v_gene: TRBV18
j_gene: TRBJ2-7
abundance: once
CDR3aa: CASSQGQGYEQYF
CDR3nt: TGTGCCAGCTCACAGGGACAGGGCTACGAGCAGTACTTC

d_gene: NA
v_gene: TRBV5-1
j_gene: TRBJ1-2
abundance: once
CDR3aa: CASSLDTANYGYTF
CDR3nt: TGCGCCAGCAGCTTGGATACGGCTAACTATGGCTACACCTTC

d_gene: NA
v_gene: TRBV6-5
j_gene: TRBJ2-3
abundance: NA
CDR3aa: CASSSRGAATDTQYF
CDR3nt: TGTGCCAGCAGTTCCCGGGGAGCGGCCACAGATACGCAGTATTTT

d_gene: NA
v_gene: TRBV7-2
j_gene: TRBJ2-5
abundance: few
CDR3aa: CASSSGLQETQYF
CDR3nt: TGTGCCAGCAGCTCCGGACTGCAAGAGACCCAGTACTTC

d_gene: NA
v_gene: TRBV9
j_gene: TRBJ2-3
abundance: NA
CDR3aa: CASSFTARQSTDTQYF
CDR3nt: TGTGCCAGCAGCTTCACAGCTCGACAGAGCACAGATACGCAGTATTTT

d_gene: NA
v_gene: TRBV5-6
j_gene: TRBJ2-7
abundance: NA
CDR3aa: CASSKSKGYSYEQYF
CDR3nt: TGTGCCAGCAGCAAATCCAAGGGGTACTCCTACGAGCAGTACTTC

d_gene: TRBD1
v_gene: TRBV7-6
j_gene: TRBJ2-7
abundance: once
CDR3aa: CASSSRDRGAYEQYF
CDR3nt: TGTGCCAGCAGTTCGCGGGACAGGGGCGCCTACGAGCAGTACTTC

d_gene: TRBD1
v_gene: TRBV11-2
j_gene: TRBJ2-2
abundance: NA
CDR3aa: CASSLWGQGRAGELFF
CDR3nt: TGTGCCAGCAGCTTATGGGGACAGGGGCGGGCCGGGGAGCTGTTTTTT

d_gene: TRBD1
v_gene: TRBV29-1
j_gene: TRBJ1-5
abundance: few
CDR3aa: CSVEEGTGGHQPQHF
CDR3nt: TGCAGCGTTGAAGAGGGAACAGGGGGGCATCAGCCCCAGCATTTT

d_gene: TRBD1
v_gene: TRBV6-5
j_gene: TRBJ1-1
abundance: NA
CDR3aa: CASSYSGGGTEAFF
CDR3nt: TGTGCCAGCAGTTACTCAGGGGGCGGGACTGAAGCTTTCTTT

d_gene: NA
v_gene: TRBV15
j_gene: TRBJ2-2
abundance: NA
CDR3aa: CATSRDFFLRTDNTGELFF
CDR3nt: TGTGCCACCAGCAGAGATTTCTTCCTGCGGACAGACAACACCGGGGAGCTGTTTTTT

d_gene: TRBD2
v_gene: TRBV2
j_gene: TRBJ2-3
abundance: NA
CDR3aa: CASAGAGGSTDTQYF
CDR3nt: TGTGCCAGCGCCGGGGCGGGGGGAAGCACAGATACGCAGTATTTT

d_gene: TRBD1
v_gene: TRBV5-1
j_gene: TRBJ2-7
abundance: NA
CDR3aa: CASSLGALGTGNAYEQYF
CDR3nt: TGCGCCAGCAGCTTGGGGGCCTTGGGGACAGGCAACGCCTACGAGCAGTACTTC

d_gene: TRBD1
v_gene: TRBV2
j_gene: TRBJ2-2
abundance: NA
CDR3aa: CASSDRGPGELFF
CDR3nt: TGTGCCAGCAGCGACAGGGGACCCGGGGAGCTGTTTTTT

d_gene: TRBD1
v_gene: TRBV7-8
j_gene: TRBJ2-2
abundance: NA
CDR3aa: CASSLAWQGAGELFF
CDR3nt: TGTGCCAGCAGCTTAGCGTGGCAGGGGGCCGGGGAGCTGTTTTTT

d_gene: NA
v_gene: TRBV5-1
j_gene: TRBJ2-7
abundance: NA
CDR3aa: CASSLGTDYEQYF
CDR3nt: TGCGCCAGCAGCTTGGGGACAGACTACGAGCAGTACTTC

d_gene: NA
v_gene: TRBV19
j_gene: TRBJ2-5
abundance: NA
CDR3aa: CASSKDRIGETQYF
CDR3nt: TGTGCCAGTAGTAAAGACAGGATCGGAGAGACCCAGTACTTC

d_gene: NA
v_gene: TRBV11-3
j_gene: TRBJ1-5
abundance: NA
CDR3aa: CASSLEKSPAALSNQPQHF
CDR3nt: TGTGCCAGCAGCTTAGAAAAATCCCCGGCGGCACTTAGCAATCAGCCCCAGCATTTT

d_gene: NA
v_gene: TRBV5-4
j_gene: TRBJ2-4
abundance: NA
CDR3aa: CASSPEGPTKNIQYF
CDR3nt: TGTGCCAGCAGCCCGGAGGGGCCTACCAAAAACATTCAGTACTTC

d_gene: NA
v_gene: TRBV6-5
j_gene: TRBJ1-2
abundance: NA
CDR3aa: CASSLPGLRGYTF
CDR3nt: TGTGCCAGCAGTCTCCCAGGCCTTAGGGGCTACACCTTC

d_gene: NA
v_gene: TRBV23-1
j_gene: TRBJ1-6
abundance: NA
CDR3aa: CASYKGVGHSSYNSPLHF
CDR3nt: TGCGCCAGCTACAAAGGGGTCGGCCACAGCTCCTATAATTCACCCCTCCACTTT

d_gene: NA
v_gene: TRBV10-2
j_gene: TRBJ1-2
abundance: NA
CDR3aa: CASSTPGLVDGYTF
CDR3nt: TGCGCCAGCAGTACCCCGGGTTTAGTGGATGGCTACACCTTC

d_gene: NA
v_gene: TRBV6-1
j_gene: TRBJ2-3
abundance: NA
CDR3aa: CASSASYGTASTDTQYF
CDR3nt: TGTGCCAGCAGTGCCTCCTATGGTACCGCTAGCACAGATACGCAGTATTTT

d_gene: TRBD1
v_gene: TRBV5-1
j_gene: TRBJ1-2
abundance: NA
CDR3aa: CASSLWGQGALENGYTF
CDR3nt: TGCGCCAGCAGCTTATGGGGACAGGGGGCGCTTGAGAATGGCTACACCTTC

d_gene: TRBD1
v_gene: TRBV4-3
j_gene: TRBJ2-7
abundance: few
CDR3aa: CASSQDGGQGAYEQYF
CDR3nt: TGCGCCAGCAGCCAAGATGGGGGACAGGGCGCCTACGAGCAGTACTTC

d_gene: TRBD2
v_gene: TRBV5-8
j_gene: TRBJ2-5
abundance: NA
CDR3aa: CASSLVARTSGGLETQYF
CDR3nt: TGTGCCAGCAGCTTGGTAGCTCGGACTAGCGGGGGGCTAGAGACCCAGTACTTC

d_gene: TRBD1
v_gene: TRBV5-1
j_gene: TRBJ1-2
abundance: NA
CDR3aa: CASSLEEWGQGAIYGYTF
CDR3nt: TGCGCCAGCAGCTTGGAAGAATGGGGACAGGGGGCGATCTATGGCTACACCTTC

d_gene: NA
v_gene: TRBV7-2
j_gene: TRBJ2-2
abundance: NA
CDR3aa: CASSLASPGELFF
CDR3nt: TGTGCCAGCAGCTTAGCCTCTCCCGGGGAGCTGTTTTTT

d_gene: NA
v_gene: TRBV5-4
j_gene: TRBJ1-2
abundance: NA
CDR3aa: CASSLDFRVHTF
CDR3nt: TGTGCCAGCAGCTTGGATTTCCGGGTGCACACCTTC

d_gene: NA
v_gene: TRBV4-1
j_gene: TRBJ1-3
abundance: once
CDR3aa: CASSQEAPLSGNTIYF
CDR3nt: TGCGCCAGCAGCCAAGAGGCACCTCTCTCTGGAAACACCATATATTTT

d_gene: NA
v_gene: TRBV6-1
j_gene: TRBJ1-2
abundance: NA
CDR3aa: CASRETAPKFNYGYTF
CDR3nt: TGTGCCAGCAGAGAAACCGCCCCTAAATTTAACTATGGCTACACCTTC

d_gene: TRBD1
v_gene: TRBV5-4
j_gene: TRBJ1-6
abundance: NA
CDR3aa: CASSLGDRGRSPLHF
CDR3nt: TGTGCCAGCAGCTTGGGGGACAGGGGTAGATCACCCCTCCACTTT

d_gene: NA
v_gene: TRBV2
j_gene: TRBJ1-1
abundance: NA
CDR3aa: CASSEGGRAFF
CDR3nt: TGTGCCAGCAGTGAAGGGGGCAGAGCTTTCTTT

d_gene: TRBD1
v_gene: TRBV25-1
j_gene: TRBJ2-5
abundance: NA
CDR3aa: CASSDGGRGRVETQYF
CDR3nt: TGTGCCAGCAGTGACGGGGGCAGGGGGCGCGTGGAGACCCAGTACTTC

d_gene: NA
v_gene: TRBV7-9
j_gene: TRBJ2-7
abundance: NA
CDR3aa: CASSERDKSYEQYF
CDR3nt: TGTGCCAGCAGCGAAAGGGACAAGAGCTACGAGCAGTACTTC

d_gene: TRBD2
v_gene: TRBV4-1
j_gene: TRBJ2-5
abundance: NA
CDR3aa: CASSQTSGRETQYF
CDR3nt: TGCGCCAGCAGCCAAACTAGCGGGAGGGAGACCCAGTACTTC

d_gene: TRBD1
v_gene: TRBV5-1
j_gene: TRBJ2-6
abundance: NA
CDR3aa: CASRGQGSSGANVLTF
CDR3nt: TGCGCCAGCAGGGGACAGGGAAGCTCTGGGGCCAACGTCCTGACTTTC

d_gene: TRBD1
v_gene: TRBV29-1
j_gene: TRBJ1-4
abundance: once
CDR3aa: CSVEQGGEKLFF
CDR3nt: TGCAGCGTTGAACAGGGGGGTGAAAAACTGTTTTTT